The rows below give T cell receptor beta chains drawn from one sample of a study of blood T cell repertoires in COVID-19. The protocol was immunoSEQ multiplex PCR, while the TCRdb copy is restricted to in-frame clones and leaves out a portion. The sample shows about 230,000 clones, about nine tenths of them seen only once. Input material: peripheral blood. Every receptor here comes from a man in his forties or fifties with COVID-19, enrolled during active disease. CDR3s include the opening cysteine and the closing phenylalanine or tryptophan. D genes are given only for firm matches. The size entry is marked missing in some rows and otherwise reads once, few, many or a size class.

j_call: TRBJ1-2
v_call: TRBV3-1/TRBV3-2
clone_size: .
d_call: .
cdr3_nt: TGTGCCAGCACCTTAGGAGGGGCCTTTGGCTACACCTTC
cdr3_aa: CASTLGGAFGYTF

j_call: TRBJ2-2
v_call: TRBV28
clone_size: .
d_call: .
cdr3_nt: TGTGCCAGCAGTTTATCTCCCGGGATCACCGGGGAGCTGTTTTTT
cdr3_aa: CASSLSPGITGELFF

j_call: TRBJ2-1
v_call: TRBV27
clone_size: .
d_call: TRBD2
cdr3_nt: TGTGCCAGCAATCGGGACTTCGGGACTAGCCTGAGCGGGCAGTTCTTC
cdr3_aa: CASNRDFGTSLSGQFF

j_call: TRBJ1-1
v_call: TRBV29-1
clone_size: .
d_call: TRBD1
cdr3_nt: TGCAGCTCACAGGGGGCAACTGAAGCTTTCTTT
cdr3_aa: CSSQGATEAFF

j_call: TRBJ2-5
v_call: TRBV18
clone_size: once
d_call: .
cdr3_nt: TGTGCCAGCTCACCACAGTACGGGGAGCAAGAGACCCAGTACTTC
cdr3_aa: CASSPQYGEQETQYF

j_call: TRBJ1-2
v_call: TRBV5-6
clone_size: .
d_call: TRBD1
cdr3_nt: TGTGCCAGCAGCTCCCCGGGACAGACCCTCTATGGCTACACCTTC
cdr3_aa: CASSSPGQTLYGYTF

j_call: TRBJ2-7
v_call: TRBV24-1
clone_size: .
d_call: TRBD1
cdr3_nt: TGTGCCACCAGTGACACGGGACAGGGAGCCGAGCAGTACTTC
cdr3_aa: CATSDTGQGAEQYF

j_call: TRBJ1-5
v_call: TRBV6-2/TRBV6-3
clone_size: few
d_call: TRBD1
cdr3_nt: TGTGCCAGCAGTTCCCTTGACAGGGGGGACAATCAGCCCCAGCATTTT
cdr3_aa: CASSSLDRGDNQPQHF

j_call: TRBJ1-4
v_call: TRBV6-2/TRBV6-3
clone_size: .
d_call: .
cdr3_nt: TGTGCCAGCAGTTACGCAGGGCTCGGTAATGAAAAACTGTTTTTT
cdr3_aa: CASSYAGLGNEKLFF

j_call: TRBJ1-2
v_call: TRBV5-4
clone_size: .
d_call: TRBD1
cdr3_nt: TGTGCCAGCACCATCCAGGGGGAGAACTATGGCTACACCTTC
cdr3_aa: CASTIQGENYGYTF

j_call: TRBJ1-5
v_call: TRBV18
clone_size: .
d_call: .
cdr3_nt: TGTGCCAGCTCACAACAGGGACAGCCCCAGCATTTT
cdr3_aa: CASSQQGQPQHF

j_call: TRBJ2-7
v_call: TRBV19
clone_size: .
d_call: TRBD1
cdr3_nt: TGTGCCAGTAGTAACCGGGACAGGGCCTACGAGCAGTACTTC
cdr3_aa: CASSNRDRAYEQYF

j_call: TRBJ1-2
v_call: TRBV4-2
clone_size: .
d_call: .
cdr3_nt: TGTGCCAGCAGCCTGTCGACGGGGGTCTATGGCTACACCTTC
cdr3_aa: CASSLSTGVYGYTF

j_call: TRBJ1-6
v_call: TRBV28
clone_size: .
d_call: .
cdr3_nt: TGTGCCAGCACCGTGGGCCCGACTAGTTCACCCCTCCACTTT
cdr3_aa: CASTVGPTSSPLHF

j_call: TRBJ1-2
v_call: TRBV6-1
clone_size: once
d_call: .
cdr3_nt: TGTGCCAGCAGTCCACGGGAGGGGCATGCCTATGGCTACACCTTC
cdr3_aa: CASSPREGHAYGYTF

j_call: TRBJ2-3
v_call: TRBV19
clone_size: .
d_call: .
cdr3_nt: TGTGCCAGTAGTATATATGGGGCAGGGTCCACAGATACGCAGTATTTT
cdr3_aa: CASSIYGAGSTDTQYF

j_call: TRBJ1-1
v_call: TRBV11-2
clone_size: .
d_call: .
cdr3_nt: TGTGCCAGCAGCTTATCCAGGATCACTGAAGCTTTCTTT
cdr3_aa: CASSLSRITEAFF

j_call: TRBJ1-1
v_call: TRBV7-3
clone_size: .
d_call: .
cdr3_nt: TGTGCCAGCAGCTTAAGCAGGGACACTGAAGCTTTCTTT
cdr3_aa: CASSLSRDTEAFF

j_call: TRBJ2-5
v_call: TRBV3-1/TRBV3-2
clone_size: .
d_call: TRBD1
cdr3_nt: TGTGCCAGCAGCCACGACAGGGTCGAGACCCAGTACTTC
cdr3_aa: CASSHDRVETQYF

j_call: TRBJ2-7
v_call: TRBV4-2
clone_size: .
d_call: .
cdr3_nt: TGTGCCAGCAGCCAAGTTTCTGGCAACTCCTACGAGCAGTACTTC
cdr3_aa: CASSQVSGNSYEQYF

j_call: TRBJ1-4
v_call: TRBV15
clone_size: once
d_call: TRBD1
cdr3_nt: TGTGCCACCAGCAGCAGACAGGGGGCTGAATCAAAACTGTTTTTT
cdr3_aa: CATSSRQGAESKLFF

j_call: TRBJ1-5
v_call: TRBV19
clone_size: few
d_call: TRBD1
cdr3_nt: TGTGCCAGTAGTATAGTAGGATCAGGGGGTTACAACCAGCCCCAGCATTTT
cdr3_aa: CASSIVGSGGYNQPQHF

j_call: TRBJ2-7
v_call: TRBV7-2
clone_size: once
d_call: TRBD1
cdr3_nt: TGTGCCAGCAGCTTAGCGCTAACGGGGTCAGGGGGCGAGCAGTACTTC
cdr3_aa: CASSLALTGSGGEQYF

j_call: TRBJ2-3
v_call: TRBV13
clone_size: .
d_call: TRBD2
cdr3_nt: TGTGCCAGCAGCGGGGGACTAGCGGGGACAACTAGCACAGATACGCAGTATTTT
cdr3_aa: CASSGGLAGTTSTDTQYF

j_call: TRBJ2-5
v_call: TRBV5-1
clone_size: .
d_call: .
cdr3_nt: TGCGCCAGCAGCAGGCAGGGGGGAAAGCAAGAGACCCAGTACTTC
cdr3_aa: CASSRQGGKQETQYF

j_call: TRBJ2-7
v_call: TRBV3-1/TRBV3-2
clone_size: .
d_call: .
cdr3_nt: TGTGCCAGCTCCCGGAAGGAGGACTACGAGCAGTACTTC
cdr3_aa: CASSRKEDYEQYF

j_call: TRBJ2-2
v_call: TRBV2
clone_size: .
d_call: .
cdr3_nt: TGTGCCAGCAGTGAAACCCCAGCGGAGGAAGGCGGGGAGCTGTTTTTT
cdr3_aa: CASSETPAEEGGELFF

j_call: TRBJ1-2
v_call: TRBV9
clone_size: .
d_call: TRBD1
cdr3_nt: TGTGCCAGCAGCCCTGGGACAGGGGGCGCGGACTATGGCTACACCTTC
cdr3_aa: CASSPGTGGADYGYTF

j_call: TRBJ1-1
v_call: TRBV4-2
clone_size: .
d_call: .
cdr3_nt: TGTGCCAGCAGCCAAGCGACGACAGGCACGAACACTGAAGCTTTCTTT
cdr3_aa: CASSQATTGTNTEAFF

j_call: TRBJ2-1
v_call: TRBV6-5
clone_size: .
d_call: TRBD2
cdr3_nt: TGTGCCAGCAGTCTAGCGGGAGCGGGGACAAATGAGCAGTTCTTC
cdr3_aa: CASSLAGAGTNEQFF

j_call: TRBJ2-7
v_call: TRBV18
clone_size: .
d_call: TRBD1
cdr3_nt: TGTGCCAGCTCACCACCCGGACAGGCTCACGAGCAGTACTTC
cdr3_aa: CASSPPGQAHEQYF

j_call: TRBJ1-4
v_call: TRBV7-2
clone_size: .
d_call: TRBD1
cdr3_nt: TGTGCCAGCAGCTTAGAAGTCGTGGGACAGGGGAATGAAAAACTGTTTTTT
cdr3_aa: CASSLEVVGQGNEKLFF

j_call: TRBJ2-2
v_call: TRBV5-4
clone_size: .
d_call: .
cdr3_nt: TGTGCCAGCAGCCAAGGGGGGGGGCCCAACACCGGGGAGCTGTTTTTT
cdr3_aa: CASSQGGGPNTGELFF

j_call: TRBJ2-2
v_call: TRBV4-2
clone_size: .
d_call: TRBD1
cdr3_nt: TGTGCCAGCAGCCAAGAATGGGACAGGTCACCCGGGGAGCTGTTTTTT
cdr3_aa: CASSQEWDRSPGELFF

j_call: TRBJ2-2
v_call: TRBV5-6
clone_size: .
d_call: TRBD2
cdr3_nt: TGTGCCAGCAGCTTGGGCCTAGCGGGGTCCCCCGGGGAGCTGTTTTTT
cdr3_aa: CASSLGLAGSPGELFF

j_call: TRBJ2-1
v_call: TRBV2
clone_size: .
d_call: TRBD1
cdr3_nt: TGTGCCAGCAGTAGGACAGGGGCCGCCTTGGATGAGCAGTTCTTC
cdr3_aa: CASSRTGAALDEQFF

j_call: TRBJ1-1
v_call: TRBV10-3
clone_size: .
d_call: TRBD1
cdr3_nt: TGTGCCATCAGACCCGCGGACAGGGAAAACACTGAAGCTTTCTTT
cdr3_aa: CAIRPADRENTEAFF

j_call: TRBJ2-1
v_call: TRBV7-9
clone_size: .
d_call: TRBD1
cdr3_nt: TGTGCCAGCAGCGGACAGGCAAACTCCTACAATGAGCAGTTCTTC
cdr3_aa: CASSGQANSYNEQFF

j_call: TRBJ2-7
v_call: TRBV19
clone_size: .
d_call: .
cdr3_nt: TGTGCCAGTAGTATAACCGGAGGAACCTACGAGCAGTACTTC
cdr3_aa: CASSITGGTYEQYF

j_call: TRBJ2-7
v_call: TRBV24-1
clone_size: .
d_call: .
cdr3_nt: TGTGCCACCAGTGATGGAGGCGGGGTAGCCGACGAGCAGTACTTC
cdr3_aa: CATSDGGGVADEQYF

j_call: TRBJ2-7
v_call: TRBV5-1
clone_size: .
d_call: TRBD1
cdr3_nt: TGCGCCAGCAGCTTGCCGGACAGGGTTAACGAGCAGTACTTC
cdr3_aa: CASSLPDRVNEQYF

j_call: TRBJ2-2
v_call: TRBV3-1/TRBV3-2
clone_size: .
d_call: TRBD2
cdr3_nt: TGTGCCAGCAGCCAAGACGACCTAGCGGAACCCGAACAGAACACCGGGGAGCTGTTTTTT
cdr3_aa: CASSQDDLAEPEQNTGELFF

j_call: TRBJ2-1
v_call: TRBV6-1
clone_size: .
d_call: .
cdr3_nt: TGTGCCAGCAGTCTCGGAGTGGGTGAGCAGTTCTTC
cdr3_aa: CASSLGVGEQFF

j_call: TRBJ2-3
v_call: TRBV5-1
clone_size: .
d_call: .
cdr3_nt: TGCGCCAGCAGCTTGGGGGACTCCCCGGGACATTTT
cdr3_aa: CASSLGDSPGHF

j_call: TRBJ2-7
v_call: TRBV5-1
clone_size: .
d_call: TRBD1
cdr3_nt: TGCGCCAGCAGCGGGGACAGAGCGGCTTTCGAGCAGTACTTC
cdr3_aa: CASSGDRAAFEQYF

j_call: TRBJ2-3
v_call: TRBV6-5
clone_size: .
d_call: TRBD2
cdr3_nt: TGTGCCAGCAGTCCTCCTAGCGGGTTCACAGATACGCAGTATTTT
cdr3_aa: CASSPPSGFTDTQYF

j_call: TRBJ2-7
v_call: TRBV5-6
clone_size: .
d_call: TRBD2
cdr3_nt: TGTGCCAGCAGCTACTGGACTAGCGGGACCTACGAGCAGTACTTC
cdr3_aa: CASSYWTSGTYEQYF

j_call: TRBJ1-2
v_call: TRBV5-4
clone_size: .
d_call: TRBD1
cdr3_nt: TGTGCCAGCAGCTTGTCTCCAGGGGGCTATGGCTACACCTTC
cdr3_aa: CASSLSPGGYGYTF

j_call: TRBJ2-7
v_call: TRBV5-4
clone_size: few
d_call: .
cdr3_nt: TGTGCCAGCAGCTCGAACTCGGACGAGCAGTACTTC
cdr3_aa: CASSSNSDEQYF

j_call: TRBJ2-1
v_call: TRBV20-1
clone_size: .
d_call: .
cdr3_nt: TGCAGTGCTAGTGGTACTTACAATGAGCAGTTCTTC
cdr3_aa: CSASGTYNEQFF

j_call: TRBJ2-5
v_call: TRBV3-1/TRBV3-2
clone_size: .
d_call: TRBD2
cdr3_nt: TGTGCCAGCAGCTATACGGGGGGGGCGGTATCCCAGTACTTC
cdr3_aa: CASSYTGGAVSQYF

j_call: TRBJ2-1
v_call: TRBV14
clone_size: .
d_call: TRBD2
cdr3_nt: TGTGCCAGCAGCGCCGGGACTAGCGGTTACAATGAGCAGTTCTTC
cdr3_aa: CASSAGTSGYNEQFF